The 5 T cell receptor beta chains below were found in one sample sequenced in a study of blood T cell repertoires in COVID-19. Repertoires were generated with immunoSEQ multiplex PCR, while TCRdb's copy carries only in-frame clones and drops some. The sample yields under 300,000 clones, more than 75% seen once. Material: peripheral blood. All receptors derive from a woman in her thirties or forties who had recovered from COVID-19.

V and J are TRBV3-1 (or the pseudogene TRBV3-2) and TRBJ2-7; 7 bases fit TRBD2. Germline V gene sequence: CDR1 LGHDT, CDR2 YNNKEL (reference sequence). J lost 2 bases, V lost 7 bases, and 14 bases had no gene match. The length of the CDR3 is 16 residues. The CDR3 loop reads CASTPGGGWGPYEQYF. Here the CDR3 DNA reads TGTGCCAGCACCCCGGGGGGAGGGTGGGGTCCCTACGAGCAGTACTTC.

The genes are TRBV29-1 and TRBJ2-5; D perhaps matches TRBD1 (5 bases). V was clipped by 4 bases and J by 9 bases, with 12 bases between them. Germline V gene sequence: CDR1 SQVTM, CDR2 ANQGSEA. The CDR3 is made up of 11 amino acids. CDR3 loop: CSVGQGLAQYF. DNA for the CDR3: TGCAGCGTTGGCCAGGGTTTAGCCCAGTACTTC.

The chain couples TRBV18 to TRBJ2-5; 7 positions match TRBD2. This CDR3 contains 15 residues. V lost 0 bases and J lost 2; bases outside the gene matches: 3. From germline, CDR1 is KGHSH and CDR2 LQKENI. In DNA form, the CDR3 reads TGTGCCAGCTCACCACCGGGACTACCACAAGAGACCCAGTACTTC. Amino acid sequence: CASSPPGLPQETQYF.

The chain joins TRBV6-2 or TRBV6-3 to TRBJ2-1, with a weak D call TRBD2 (5 bases). The CDR3 runs 13 residues. Germline CDR1 reads MNHEY; CDR2 reads SVGEGT. V lost 2 bases and J 12 bases, leaving 14 bases between the germline ends. CDR3 sequence: CASSYVPGWGQFF. As DNA, the CDR3 is TGTGCCAGCAGTTACGTCCCGGGGTGGGGGCAGTTCTTC.

This rearrangement joins TRBV3-1 (or the pseudogene TRBV3-2) to TRBJ2-5, with 7 bases aligning to TRBD2. This CDR3 comprises 15 residues. V lost 1 base and J lost 5; bases outside the gene matches: 7. Per germline, CDR1 LGHDT and CDR2 YNNKEL (reference sequence). The CDR3 loop is CASSQGPAGRETQYF. The CDR3 DNA reads TGTGCCAGCAGCCAAGGACCAGCGGGACGGGAGACCCAGTACTTC.